The subject of this entry is one T cell receptor (beta chain). Its matching antigen is unknown. This record belongs to a study of T cell repertoires in cytomegalovirus infection. From the reads, TCRdb called clonotypes with MiXCR, one entry per CDR3 protein. The top ten clones hold roughly a sixth of a sample with just under 500,000 distinct CDR3 sequences, roughly a third of them seen once. Germline V gene sequence: CDR1 DFQATT, CDR2 SNEGSKA (reference sequence). Trimming pared 6 bases from V and 3 bases from J, leaving 18 bases between. The CDR3 runs to 15 residues. The chain is built from TRBV20-1 and TRBJ2-1; a weak D match, TRBD2 (7 bases). This receptor was obtained from a human donor in good health (CMV status not recorded). Some clones in this sample may be carry-over from other donors' samples. Material: cultured PBMCs, obtained from culture after CMV antigen stimulation. CDR3 in amino acids: CSAKGGVASYNEQFF. CDR3 in DNA: TGCAGTGCAAAAGGGGGGGTAGCGAGCTACAATGAGCAGTTCTTC.